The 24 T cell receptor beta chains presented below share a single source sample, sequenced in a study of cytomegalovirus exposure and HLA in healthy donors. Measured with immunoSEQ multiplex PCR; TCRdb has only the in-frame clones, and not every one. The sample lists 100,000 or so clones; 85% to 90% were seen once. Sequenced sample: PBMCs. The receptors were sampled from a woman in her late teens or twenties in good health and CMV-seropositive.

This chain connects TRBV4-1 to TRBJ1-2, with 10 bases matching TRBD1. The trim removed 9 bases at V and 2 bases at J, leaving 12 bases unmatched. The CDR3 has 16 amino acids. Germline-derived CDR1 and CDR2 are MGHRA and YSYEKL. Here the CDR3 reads CASNLPGQGRNYGYTF. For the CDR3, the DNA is TGCGCCAGTAATCTACCGGGACAGGGGAGAAACTATGGCTACACCTTC.

As DNA, the CDR3 is TGTGCCAGCGGGACAGTTGGCACCATATATTTT. Translating it yields CASGTVGTIYF. The rearrangement joins TRBV6-5 to TRBJ1-3, with TRBD1 matching over 7 bases. Germline V gene lookup returns CDR1 MNHEY and CDR2 SVGAGI. V was pared by 8 bases and J by 9 bases, with 4 bases of the junction left unmatched. The CDR3 is 11 amino acids.

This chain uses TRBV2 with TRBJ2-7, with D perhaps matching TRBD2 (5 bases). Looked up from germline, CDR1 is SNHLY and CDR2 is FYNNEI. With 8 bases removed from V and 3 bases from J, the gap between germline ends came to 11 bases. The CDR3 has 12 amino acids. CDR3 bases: TGTGCCAGCGGGCAGCGGAACTACGAGCAGTACTTC. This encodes CASGQRNYEQYF.

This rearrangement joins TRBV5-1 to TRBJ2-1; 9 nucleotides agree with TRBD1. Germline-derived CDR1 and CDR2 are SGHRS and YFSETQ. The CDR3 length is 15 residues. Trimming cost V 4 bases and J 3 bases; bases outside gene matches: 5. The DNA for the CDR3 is TGCGCCAGCAGCGGTGGACAGGGGAGCTACAATGAGCAGTTCTTC. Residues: CASSGGQGSYNEQFF.

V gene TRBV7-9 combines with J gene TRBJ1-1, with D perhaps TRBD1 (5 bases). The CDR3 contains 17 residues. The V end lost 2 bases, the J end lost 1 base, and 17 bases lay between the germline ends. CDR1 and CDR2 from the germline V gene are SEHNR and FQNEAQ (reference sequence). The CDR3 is CASSLRKGAVKNTEAFF. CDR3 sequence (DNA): TGTGCCAGCAGCTTAAGAAAAGGGGCGGTGAAGAACACTGAAGCTTTCTTT.

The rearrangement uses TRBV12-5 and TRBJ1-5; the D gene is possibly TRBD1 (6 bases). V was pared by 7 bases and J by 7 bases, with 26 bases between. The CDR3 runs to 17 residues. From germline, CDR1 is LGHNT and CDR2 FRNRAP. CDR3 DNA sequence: TGTGCTAGTGCTACCCAGCCCCGGAACAGGGCAGGGCAGCCCCAGCATTTT. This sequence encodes CASATQPRNRAGQPQHF. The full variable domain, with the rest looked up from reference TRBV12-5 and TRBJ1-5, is DARVTQTPRHKVTEMGQEVTMRCQPILGHNTVFWYRQTMMQGLELLAYFRNRAPLDDSGMPKDRFSAEMPDATLATLKIQPSEPRDSAVYFCASATQPRNRAGQPQHFGDGTRLSIL.

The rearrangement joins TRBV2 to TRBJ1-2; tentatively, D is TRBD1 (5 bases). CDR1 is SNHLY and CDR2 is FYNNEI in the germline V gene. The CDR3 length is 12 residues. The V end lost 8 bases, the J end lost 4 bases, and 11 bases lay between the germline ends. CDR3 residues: CASGLGLYGYTF. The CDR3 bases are TGTGCCAGCGGTCTGGGGCTCTATGGCTACACCTTC. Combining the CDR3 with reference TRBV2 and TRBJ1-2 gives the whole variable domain EPEVTQTPSHQVTQMGQEVILRCVPISNHLYFYWYRQILGQKVEFLVSFYNNEISEKSEIFDDQFSVERPDGSNFTLKIRSTKLEDSAMYFCASGLGLYGYTFGSGTRLTVV.

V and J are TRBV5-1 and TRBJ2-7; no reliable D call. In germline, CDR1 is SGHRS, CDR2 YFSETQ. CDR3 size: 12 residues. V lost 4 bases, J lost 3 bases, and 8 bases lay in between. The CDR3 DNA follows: TGCGCCAGCAGCCGCGACAACTACGAGCAGTACTTC. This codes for CASSRDNYEQYF.

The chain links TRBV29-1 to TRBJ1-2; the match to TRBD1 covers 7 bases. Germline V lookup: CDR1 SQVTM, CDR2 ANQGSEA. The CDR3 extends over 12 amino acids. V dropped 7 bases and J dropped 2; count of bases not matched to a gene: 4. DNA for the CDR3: TGCAGCGCCACGGGACAGAACTATGGCTACACCTTC. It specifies CSATGQNYGYTF.

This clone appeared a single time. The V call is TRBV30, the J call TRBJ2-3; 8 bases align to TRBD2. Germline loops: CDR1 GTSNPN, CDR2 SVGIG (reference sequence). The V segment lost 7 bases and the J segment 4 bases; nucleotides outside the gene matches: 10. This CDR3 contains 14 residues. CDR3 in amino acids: CASSAGTRADTQYF. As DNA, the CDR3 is TGTGCCTCCTCAGCCGGGACTAGGGCAGATACGCAGTATTTT.

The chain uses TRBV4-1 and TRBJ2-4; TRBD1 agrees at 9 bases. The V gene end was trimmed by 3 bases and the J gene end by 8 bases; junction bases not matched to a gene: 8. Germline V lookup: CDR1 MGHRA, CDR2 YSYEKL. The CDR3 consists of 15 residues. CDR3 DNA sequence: TGCGCCAGCAGCCAGGTGGGGACAGGGAGGGACATTCAGTACTTC. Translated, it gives CASSQVGTGRDIQYF.

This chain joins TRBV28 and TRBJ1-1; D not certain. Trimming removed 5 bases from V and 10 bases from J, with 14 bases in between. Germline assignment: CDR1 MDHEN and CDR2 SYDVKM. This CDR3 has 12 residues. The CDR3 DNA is TGTGCCAGCAGTCTTCGGGGTCCTGGAGCTTTCTTT. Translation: CASSLRGPGAFF. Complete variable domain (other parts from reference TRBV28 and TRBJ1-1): DVKVTQSSRYLVKRTGEKVFLECVQDMDHENMFWYRQDPGLGLRLIYFSYDVKMKEKGDIPEGYSVSREKKERFSLILESASTNQTSMYLCASSLRGPGAFFGQGTRLTVV.

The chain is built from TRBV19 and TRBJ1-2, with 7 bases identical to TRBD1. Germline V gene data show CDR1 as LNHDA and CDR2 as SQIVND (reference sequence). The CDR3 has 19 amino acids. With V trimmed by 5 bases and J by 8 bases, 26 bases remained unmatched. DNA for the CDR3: TGTGCCAGTAGTCTCCCTGCTGGGGACAGTCGAAAAGGAGGAGAAGGCTACACCTTC. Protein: CASSLPAGDSRKGGEGYTF.

This CDR3 reads CASPRAGSVPYEQYF. The CDR3 nucleotides are TGTGCCAGCCCCAGGGCGGGGTCCGTACCCTACGAGCAGTACTTC. The chain recombines TRBV2 with TRBJ2-7; D is perhaps TRBD2 (6 bases). V was trimmed by 8 bases and J by 2 bases, leaving 19 bases between them. The CDR3 extends over 15 amino acids. Germline assignment: CDR1 SNHLY and CDR2 FYNNEI.

Here the CDR3 DNA reads TGTGCCAGCAGTTTAGGAACCGGGACAAATGAGCAGTTCTTC. It yields the protein CASSLGTGTNEQFF. The V gene is TRBV27, the J gene TRBJ2-1; perhaps TRBD1 as D (6 bases). Germline CDR1 is MNHEY and CDR2 is SMNVEV (reference sequence). The CDR3 contains 14 residues. Trimming took off 2 bases at V and 7 bases at J, with 12 bases between the two ends.

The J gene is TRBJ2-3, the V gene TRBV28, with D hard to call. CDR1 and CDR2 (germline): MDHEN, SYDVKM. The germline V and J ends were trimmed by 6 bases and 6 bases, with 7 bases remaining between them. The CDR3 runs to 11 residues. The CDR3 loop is CASRLEDTQYF. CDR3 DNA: TGTGCCAGCAGATTAGAGGATACGCAGTATTTT.

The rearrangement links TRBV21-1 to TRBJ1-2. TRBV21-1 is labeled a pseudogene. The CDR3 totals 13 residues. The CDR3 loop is CASSKGGTFGYTF. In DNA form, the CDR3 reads TGTGCCAGCAGCAAAGGTGGGACTTTCGGCTACACCTTC.

CDR3 in DNA: TGTGCCAGCTCACCGTCGGGGTTAGACACTGAAGCTTTCTTT. Residues: CASSPSGLDTEAFF. This chain joins TRBV18 and TRBJ1-1; D call uncertain. Germline CDR1 KGHSH, CDR2 LQKENI. This CDR3 region has 14 residues. V was clipped by 3 bases and J by 3 bases, with 11 bases between them.

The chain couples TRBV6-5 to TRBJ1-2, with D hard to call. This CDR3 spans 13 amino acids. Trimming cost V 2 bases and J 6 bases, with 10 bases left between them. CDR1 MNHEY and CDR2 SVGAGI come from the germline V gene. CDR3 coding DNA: TGTGCCAGCAGTTACCATCTGCGGAATGGCTACACCTTC. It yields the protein CASSYHLRNGYTF.

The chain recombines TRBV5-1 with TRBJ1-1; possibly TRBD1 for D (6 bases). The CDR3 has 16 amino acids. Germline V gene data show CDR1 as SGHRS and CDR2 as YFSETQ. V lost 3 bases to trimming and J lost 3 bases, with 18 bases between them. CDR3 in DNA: TGCGCCAGCAGCTCCGGGCTGGGAGGGGGTCACACTGAAGCTTTCTTT. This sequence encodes CASSSGLGGGHTEAFF.

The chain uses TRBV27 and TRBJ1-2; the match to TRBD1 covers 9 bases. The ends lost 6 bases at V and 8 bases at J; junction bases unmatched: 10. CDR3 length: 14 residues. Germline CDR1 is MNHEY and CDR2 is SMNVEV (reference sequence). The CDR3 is CASRSTGTGIGYTF. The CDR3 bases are TGTGCCAGCAGATCGACCGGGACAGGGATCGGCTACACCTTC.

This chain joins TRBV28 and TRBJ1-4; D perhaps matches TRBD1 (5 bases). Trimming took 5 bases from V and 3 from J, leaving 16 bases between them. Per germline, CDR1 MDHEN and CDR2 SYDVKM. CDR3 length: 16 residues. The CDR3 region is CASSPLPDKPNEKLFF. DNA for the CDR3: TGTGCCAGCAGTCCCCTCCCGGACAAGCCTAATGAAAAACTGTTTTTT.

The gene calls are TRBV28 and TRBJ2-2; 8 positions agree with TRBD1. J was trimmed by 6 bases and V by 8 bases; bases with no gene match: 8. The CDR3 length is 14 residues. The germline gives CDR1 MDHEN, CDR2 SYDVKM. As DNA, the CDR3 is TGTGCCAGCTTTGTCAGGGGGCTGCCCGGGGAGCTGTTTTTT. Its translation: CASFVRGLPGELFF.

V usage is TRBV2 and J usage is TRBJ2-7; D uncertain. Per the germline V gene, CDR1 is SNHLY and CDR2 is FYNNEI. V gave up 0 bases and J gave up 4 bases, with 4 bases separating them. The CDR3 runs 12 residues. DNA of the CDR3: TGTGCCAGCAGTGAAGCTGAGTACGAGCAGTACTTC. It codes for CASSEAEYEQYF.